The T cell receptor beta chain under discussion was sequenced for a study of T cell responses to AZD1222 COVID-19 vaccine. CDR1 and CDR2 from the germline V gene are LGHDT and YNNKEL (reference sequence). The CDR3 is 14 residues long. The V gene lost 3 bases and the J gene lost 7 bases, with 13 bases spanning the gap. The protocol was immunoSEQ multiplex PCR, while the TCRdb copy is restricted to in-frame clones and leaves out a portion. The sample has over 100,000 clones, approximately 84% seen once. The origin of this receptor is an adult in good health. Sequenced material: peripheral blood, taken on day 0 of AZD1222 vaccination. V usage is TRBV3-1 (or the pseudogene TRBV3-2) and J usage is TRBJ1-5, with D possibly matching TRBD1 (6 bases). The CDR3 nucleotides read TGTGCCAGCAGCCAGATCGGGGGCCGGCAGCCCCAGCATTTT. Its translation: CASSQIGGRQPQHF.